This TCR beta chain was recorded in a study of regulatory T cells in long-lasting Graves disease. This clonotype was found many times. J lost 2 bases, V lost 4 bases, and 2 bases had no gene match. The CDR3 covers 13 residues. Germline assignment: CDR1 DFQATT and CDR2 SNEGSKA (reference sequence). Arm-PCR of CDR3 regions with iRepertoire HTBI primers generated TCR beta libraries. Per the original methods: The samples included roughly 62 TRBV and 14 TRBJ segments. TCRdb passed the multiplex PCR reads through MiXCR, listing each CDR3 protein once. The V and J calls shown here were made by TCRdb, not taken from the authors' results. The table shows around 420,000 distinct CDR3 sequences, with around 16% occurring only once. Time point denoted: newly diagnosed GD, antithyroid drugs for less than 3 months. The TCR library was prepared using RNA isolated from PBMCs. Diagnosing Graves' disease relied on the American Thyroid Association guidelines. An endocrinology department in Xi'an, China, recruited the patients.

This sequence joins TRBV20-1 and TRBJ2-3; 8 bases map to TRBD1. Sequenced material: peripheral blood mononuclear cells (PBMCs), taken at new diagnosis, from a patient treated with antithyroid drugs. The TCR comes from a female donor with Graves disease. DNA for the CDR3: TGCAGTGCTAAGGGACAGGACACAGATACGCAGTATTTT. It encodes CSAKGQDTDTQYF.